The clone carrying this TCR beta chain was detected once. Its antigen is not identified. TCRdb keeps only in-frame clones here, not all; method: immunoSEQ multiplex PCR. This sample carries around 150,000 clones, about 90% of them seen once, and the ten largest clones take roughly 7.6%. Trimming took off 5 bases at V and 0 bases at J, with 5 bases between the two ends. The germline V gene encodes CDR1 SGHAT and CDR2 FQNNGV. The CDR3 loop spans 12 amino acids. The data were taken from a study of T cell responses to AZD1222 COVID-19 vaccine. Overall study results and limits: Seropositive AZD1222 recipients at baseline numbered only six or seven. Spike as a whole was targeted by vaccine-associated CD4 TCRs, dominant at 160-218 and 743-854. The sample set comprised mostly white British donors with more females, and clonal diversity was possibly underestimated. A reported finding is that nearly half of spike-specific TCRs target unmutated variant regions.

This rearrangement joins TRBV11-2 to TRBJ2-7; D is undetermined. The sample was peripheral blood, taken 28 days after the second dose of the MenACWY control vaccine. This receptor was identified in an adult who received the MenACWY meningococcal vaccine as a control. The CDR3 DNA reads as TGTGCCAGCAGCACCAGCTCCTACGAGCAGTACTTC. As protein: CASSTSSYEQYF.